Each of the 30 T cell receptor beta chains below was sequenced from the same sample in a study of T-cell memory formation after mild COVID-19 listed by TCRdb under 2021. Receptor amplification or capture employed 5' RACE. The sequencing machine was an Illumina NovaSeq 6000. Clones were called with MiXCR by TCRdb after fastp trimmed the public reads at Q25, and only in-frame beta chains were retained. For every CDR3 protein sequence, its rows merge into one entry that carries the most common genes and DNA. Present in this sample are about 90,000 distinct CDR3 sequences, over 13% of which were seen just once. Jointly, the top ten make up about 43% of the sample. Sequenced material: PBMCs or a T cell subset sorted from them (not recorded which). These receptors originate from a man aged 18 to 29 who had mild COVID-19 (a few samples of this study predate the infection). The sample titles of this study are shuffled in the database, so cell type and time point are left out; the donor was told from shared clones.

This clonotype turned up a few times. This rearrangement joins TRBV28 to TRBJ2-3; 13 positions match TRBD2. This CDR3 spans 15 amino acids. Losses at the gene ends were 6 bases for V and 4 bases for J; bases not matched to a gene: 4. CDR1 is MDHEN and CDR2 is SYDVKM in the germline V gene. The chain's CDR3 is CASRTLAGGPDTQYF. The DNA of the CDR3 is TGTGCCAGCAGAACACTAGCGGGGGGGCCAGATACGCAGTATTTT.

The rearrangement joins TRBV12-5 to TRBJ2-1; 8 bases are a match to TRBD1. CDR3 size: 15 residues. Germline lookup yields CDR1 LGHNT and CDR2 FRNRAP. V shed 3 bases and J 4 bases; nucleotides not matched to a gene: 5. CDR3 sequence (DNA): TGTGCTAGTGGTTTAGGACAGGGCTCTTACAATGAGCAGTTCTTC. This codes for CASGLGQGSYNEQFF.

V and J are TRBV7-2 and TRBJ2-1; 7 bases line up with TRBD2. The V segment lost 4 bases and the J segment 1 base; nucleotides outside the gene matches: 10. CDR1 is SGHTA and CDR2 is FQGNSA in the germline V gene. The CDR3 loop spans 17 amino acids. CDR3 residues: CASSSPIAGPSYNEQFF. For the CDR3, the DNA is TGTGCCAGCAGCTCCCCCATAGCGGGCCCTTCCTACAATGAGCAGTTCTTC.

This clonotype was seen a few times. This sequence joins TRBV4-1 and TRBJ1-4; D may be TRBD1 (5 bases). This CDR3 spans 16 amino acids. Germline CDR1 is MGHRA and CDR2 is YSYEKL. V was trimmed by 1 base and J by 6 bases, leaving 15 bases between them. The DNA of the CDR3 is TGCGCCAGCAGCCAAGGAGTCACAGGAAGGGATGAAAAACTGTTTTTT. It translates to CASSQGVTGRDEKLFF.

A word on this clonotype: A much larger clone differs from this one at a single base, so this may be a read error. The chain carries TRBV12-3 or TRBV12-4 and TRBJ2-3; 9 nucleotides agree with TRBD2. The J segment lost 0 bases and the V segment lost 6 bases, leaving 1 base of the junction unmatched. There are 14 residues in the CDR3. The CDR3 coding sequence is TGTGCCAGCAGGCTAGCGGGGAGCACAGATACGCAGTATTTT. Its protein product is CASRLAGSTDTQYF.

The CDR3 is CARERDRSSYEQYV. DNA for the CDR3: TGCGCCAGAGAGCGGGACAGGAGCTCCTACGAGCAGTACGTC. The chain employs TRBV23-1 and TRBJ2-7, with D possibly matching TRBD1 (8 bases). TRBV23-1 is flagged as an ORF with uncertain function. This CDR3 spans 14 amino acids. Deletions cut 9 bases from V and 0 bases from J, with 15 bases between.

The sample holds a few counts of this clonotype. V and J are TRBV5-1 and TRBJ2-3, with a tentative D call TRBD2 (6 bases). Trimming cost V 0 bases and J 4 bases, with 9 bases left between them. This CDR3 comprises 14 residues. Germline V lookup: CDR1 SGHRS, CDR2 YFSETQ. The CDR3 region is CASSLGLVPDTQYF. The CDR3 DNA sequence: TGCGCCAGCAGCTTGGGACTAGTCCCAGATACGCAGTATTTT.

The rearrangement links TRBV10-3 to TRBJ1-3, with D unclear. The CDR3 runs to 17 residues. The V gene lost 0 bases and the J gene lost 0 bases, with 12 bases spanning the gap. Looked up from germline, CDR1 is ENHRY and CDR2 is SYGVKD. CDR3 amino acids: CAISESYSVYSGNTIYF. In nucleotides, the CDR3 is TGTGCCATCAGTGAGTCCTATTCAGTTTACTCTGGAAACACCATATATTTT.

This clonotype was counted only a few times. V is TRBV20-1 and J is TRBJ2-3; D unresolved. This CDR3 spans 13 amino acids. From germline, CDR1 is DFQATT and CDR2 SNEGSKA (reference sequence). V was cut by 1 base and J by 2 bases, with 7 bases left in between. The CDR3 spells CSARGHLTDTQYF. The DNA for the CDR3 is TGCAGTGCTAGAGGACATCTCACAGATACGCAGTATTTT.

The chain links TRBV12-3 or TRBV12-4 to TRBJ2-3, with no clear D. Trimming stripped 3 bases from V and 2 bases from J, with 6 bases between. The CDR3 length is 13 residues. The CDR3 spells CASSLYNTDTQYF. The CDR3 bases are TGTGCCAGCAGTTTGTATAACACAGATACGCAGTATTTT.

This clonotype showed up just a few times. The V call is TRBV7-8, the J call TRBJ1-2; TRBD1 matches 12 bases. The J segment lost 0 bases and the V segment lost 5 bases, leaving 4 bases of the junction unmatched. Germline-derived CDR1 and CDR2 are SGHVS and FQNEAQ. This CDR3 is built from 16 residues. The CDR3 DNA reads TGTGCCAGCAGCGGGACAGGGGGCTTGGCTAACTATGGCTACACCTTC. This sequence encodes CASSGTGGLANYGYTF.

This clonotype was observed a few times. The chain joins TRBV3-1 to TRBJ2-7; 8 bases line up with TRBD2. CDR1 is LGHDT, CDR2 YNNKEL, per germline (reference sequence). Unmatched junction bases numbered 6, after V lost 0 bases and J lost 2 bases. This CDR3 has 16 residues. CDR3 nucleotides: TGTGCCAGCAGCCAAGAATGGAGCGGGGGACCCTACGAGCAGTACTTC. It encodes CASSQEWSGGPYEQYF.

This clonotype was picked up many times. The J gene is TRBJ2-5, the V gene TRBV20-1; D possibly uses TRBD1 or TRBD2 (5 bases each). This CDR3 is built from 12 residues. Germline CDR1 is DFQATT and CDR2 is SNEGSKA (reference sequence). V lost 6 bases and J 0 bases, leaving 8 bases between the germline ends. The CDR3 coding sequence is TGCAGTGCCGAGGGGTACCAAGAGACCCAGTACTTC. Translated, it gives CSAEGYQETQYF.

This clonotype came up many times. The CDR3: CASSQEGAGEQYF. The DNA of the CDR3 is TGCGCCAGCAGCCAAGAGGGGGCAGGGGAGCAGTATTTT. V and J are TRBV4-3 and TRBJ2-3, with a weak D call TRBD1 (6 bases). This CDR3 comprises 13 residues. Trimming took off 0 bases at V and 11 bases at J, with 12 bases between the two ends. The germline V gene encodes CDR1 LGHNA and CDR2 YSLEER.

The chain joins TRBV27 to TRBJ1-1; a possible D gene is TRBD1 (5 bases). The V and J ends lost 1 base and 0 bases respectively, with 12 bases between them. The CDR3 runs 16 residues. From germline, CDR1 is MNHEY and CDR2 SMNVEV (reference sequence). CDR3 loop: CASSLFRSGMNTEAFF. The DNA for the CDR3 is TGTGCCAGCAGTTTATTTCGGTCAGGGATGAACACTGAAGCTTTCTTT.

The table lists this clonotype with many counts. The chain uses TRBV4-1 and TRBJ1-1; no definite D call. Germline assignment: CDR1 MGHRA and CDR2 YSYEKL. This CDR3 is built from 13 residues. V was cut by 3 bases and J by 1 base, with 6 bases left in between. The CDR3 coding sequence is TGCGCCAGCAGCCACCACCAGAACACTGAAGCTTTCTTT. Residues: CASSHHQNTEAFF.

V gene TRBV29-1 combines with J gene TRBJ2-3; D gene ambiguous. V shed 7 bases and J shed 4 bases, with 9 bases lying between them. The CDR3 covers 11 residues. Germline V lookup: CDR1 SQVTM, CDR2 ANQGSEA. CDR3 bases: TGCAGCGGTAGGGCGGCAGATACGCAGTATTTT. Translated: CSGRAADTQYF.

Only a few counts were recorded for this clonotype. The rearrangement links TRBV11-1 to TRBJ2-1; D call uncertain. Germline V gene data show CDR1 as SGHAT and CDR2 as FQDESV (reference sequence). This CDR3 region has 14 residues. Trimming took 8 bases from V and 3 from J, leaving 14 bases between them. CDR3 coding DNA: TGTGCCAGCGCTAGGGTAGGTAACTACAATGAGCAGTTCTTC. This translates into CASARVGNYNEQFF. Combining the CDR3 with reference TRBV11-1 and TRBJ2-1 gives the whole variable domain EAEVAQSPRYKITEKSQAVAFWCDPISGHATLYWYRQILGQGPELLVQFQDESVVDDSQLPKDRFSAERLKGVDSTLKIQPAELGDSAMYLCASARVGNYNEQFFGPGTRLTVL.

This clonotype was seen a handful of times. The chain has TRBV19 and TRBJ1-5; tentative D call: TRBD1 (5 bases). Per the germline V gene, CDR1 is LNHDA and CDR2 is SQIVND (reference sequence). The CDR3 consists of 11 residues. The V end was cut by 3 bases, the J end by 15 bases, with 12 bases between. The CDR3: CASSMGTLLHF. The CDR3 DNA reads as TGTGCCAGTAGTATGGGGACGCTTTTGCATTTT.

This clonotype was seen a few times. The V and J genes are TRBV4-2 and TRBJ1-1; TRBD1 matches 7 bases. There are 17 residues in the CDR3. Per germline, CDR1 LGHNA and CDR2 YNFKEQ. The J segment lost 3 bases and the V segment lost 1 base, leaving 11 bases of the junction unmatched. This CDR3 is CASSQAGQEVVYTEAFF. The CDR3, as DNA: TGTGCCAGCAGCCAAGCTGGACAGGAGGTTGTGTACACTGAAGCTTTCTTT.

This chain uses TRBV9 with TRBJ2-1; D is unclear. Trimming removed 0 bases at V and 3 bases at J, with 7 bases between. Germline CDR1 reads SGDLS; CDR2 reads YYNGEE. The CDR3 runs 14 residues. CDR3 nucleotides: TGTGCCAGCAGCGTAGAGGGCAACTACAATGAGCAGTTCTTC. It codes for CASSVEGNYNEQFF.

In this sample, this clonotype turned up a few times. The rearrangement joins TRBV6-2 or TRBV6-3 to TRBJ2-3; D gene unclear. Germline V CDR1 and CDR2: MNHEY, SVGEGT. V dropped 5 bases and J dropped 2 bases, with 8 bases sitting between them. The CDR3 extends over 13 amino acids. Here the CDR3 DNA reads TGTGCCAGCAGTATTGGAGACACAGATACGCAGTATTTT. The encoded protein is CASSIGDTDTQYF.

V and J are TRBV4-2 and TRBJ2-5; 9 positions agree with TRBD2. The germline CDR1 and CDR2 sequences are LGHNA and YNFKEQ. After removal of 4 bases from V and 5 bases from J, the junction contained 11 bases not matched to a gene. The CDR3 has 16 residues. The CDR3 bases are TGTGCCAGCAGCCCAACGGGACTAGCAGAGACGGAGACCCAGTACTTC. It translates to CASSPTGLAETETQYF.

The chain recombines TRBV7-2 with TRBJ2-5; tentative D call: TRBD2 (7 bases). Germline CDR1 is SGHTA and CDR2 is FQGNSA. The CDR3 consists of 15 residues. The V end lost 4 bases, the J end lost 4 bases, and 16 bases lay between the germline ends. CDR3 sequence: CASSYAFGGPETQYF. DNA for the CDR3: TGTGCCAGCAGCTATGCGTTCGGGGGGCCAGAGACCCAGTACTTC. Supplemented by reference TRBV7-2 and TRBJ2-5, the full variable domain reads GAGVSQSPSNKVTEKGKDVELRCDPISGHTALYWYRQSLGQGLEFLIYFQGNSAPDKSGLPSDRFSAERTGGSVSTLTIQRTQQEDSAVYLCASSYAFGGPETQYFGPGTRLLVL.

This clonotype was observed a handful of times. The chain couples TRBV7-9 to TRBJ2-1; possible D gene TRBD1, 5 bases. The CDR3 contains 13 residues. Germline V gene lookup returns CDR1 SEHNR and CDR2 FQNEAQ (reference sequence). Trimming stripped 8 bases from V and 9 bases from J, with 17 bases between. The CDR3 sequence is CASPRAGKGEQFF. The CDR3 region has the DNA TGTGCCAGCCCAAGGGCAGGGAAGGGTGAGCAGTTCTTC.

This clonotype appeared many times. The chain links TRBV29-1 to TRBJ2-5; D is perhaps TRBD2 (6 bases). V lost 7 bases and J 0 bases, leaving 12 bases between the germline ends. The CDR3 spans 13 residues. Germline V lookup: CDR1 SQVTM, CDR2 ANQGSEA. The DNA for the CDR3 is TGCAGCGAAAAATCGGGGGACCAAGAGACCCAGTACTTC. Its protein product is CSEKSGDQETQYF.

V and J are TRBV6-5 and TRBJ1-5; D gene uncertain. The CDR3 has 13 amino acids. Trimming shortened V by 2 bases and J by 6 bases, and 8 bases separated the two germline ends. The germline gives CDR1 MNHEY, CDR2 SVGAGI. The chain's CDR3 is CASSYTGTQPQHF. As DNA, the CDR3 is TGTGCCAGCAGTTACACGGGTACTCAGCCCCAGCATTTT.

This clonotype was seen a handful of times. CDR3 residues: CASSAGTGKWYTEAFF. The CDR3 region has the DNA TGTGCCAGCAGCGCCGGGACAGGGAAGTGGTACACTGAAGCTTTCTTT. This rearrangement joins TRBV5-6 to TRBJ1-1; 9 nucleotides align to TRBD1. The CDR3 totals 16 residues. Germline loops: CDR1 SGHDT, CDR2 YYEEEE. With 4 bases clipped from V and 3 bases from J, the junction kept 10 bases outside the gene matches.

This clonotype was recorded many times. The rearrangement uses TRBV20-1 and TRBJ2-7; TRBD1 aligns across 9 bases. Germline trimming cut 5 bases from V and 4 bases from J; bases unmatched to any gene: 3. Germline V CDR1 and CDR2: DFQATT, SNEGSKA (reference sequence). This CDR3 contains 12 residues. The CDR3 DNA follows: TGCAGTGCTCGGGACAGGGAGTACGAGCAGTACTTC. The encoded protein is CSARDREYEQYF.

V and J are TRBV12-3 or TRBV12-4 and TRBJ1-1; no clear D gene. The CDR3 sequence is 15 residues long. Trimming stripped 1 base from V and 2 bases from J, with 11 bases between. CDR3 nucleotides: TGTGCCAGCAGTTTAGGTCCGCTGGGTAACACTGAAGCTTTCTTT. Amino acid sequence: CASSLGPLGNTEAFF.